The rows below give T cell receptor beta chains drawn from one sample of a study of regulatory T cells in long-lasting Graves disease. TCRdb ran MiXCR on the multiplex PCR reads and lists one entry per CDR3 protein. The table has over 200,000 distinct CDR3 sequences, 18% seen once. The sequences come from peripheral blood mononuclear cells (PBMCs), collected at new diagnosis, from a patient treated with antithyroid drugs. The source of these receptors is a female donor with Graves disease. The CDR3 runs from the conserved cysteine through the conserved F or W. D genes are given only for firm matches. The size field is filled for only some rows; it gives once, few, many or a size class.

CDR3aa,CDR3nt,abundance,j_gene,v_gene,d_gene
CASSVEGTSGRASDEQFF,TGTGCCAGCAGCGTAGAGGGGACTAGCGGGAGGGCCTCTGATGAGCAGTTCTTC,.,TRBJ2-1,TRBV12-3/TRBV12-4,TRBD2
CASSLAVTGAGELFF,TGTGCCAGCAGCTTAGCTGTGACAGGGGCCGGGGAGCTGTTTTTT,many,TRBJ2-2,TRBV7-2,TRBD1
CSARDAASVAYEQYF,TGCAGTGCTAGAGATGCGGCTAGCGTTGCCTACGAGCAGTACTTC,many,TRBJ2-7,TRBV20-1,.
CASSPFGAERGDNEQFF,TGCGCCAGCAGCCCGTTCGGGGCCGAGCGGGGAGACAATGAGCAGTTCTTC,few,TRBJ2-1,TRBV4-1,TRBD2
CSARISGARYDEQFF,TGCAGTGCTAGGATTTCGGGGGCCCGTTACGATGAGCAGTTCTTC,few,TRBJ2-1,TRBV20-1,.
CASSPSGKSSYNEQFF,TGTGCCAGCAGTCCTTCGGGGAAGAGCTCCTACAATGAGCAGTTCTTC,many,TRBJ2-1,TRBV11-2,.
CSAREAGGLGDEQYF,TGCAGTGCTAGAGAAGCGGGAGGGCTTGGGGACGAGCAGTACTTC,many,TRBJ2-7,TRBV20-1,TRBD2
CASSQSGGGSYEQYF,TGTGCCAGCAGCCAATCCGGAGGGGGCTCCTACGAGCAGTACTTC,many,TRBJ2-7,TRBV3-1,.
CASSIRGHNQPQHF,TGTGCCAGTAGTATTAGGGGGCACAATCAGCCCCAGCATTTT,many,TRBJ1-5,TRBV19,TRBD1
CASSFRIDGPNQPQHF,TGTGCCAGCAGTTTCCGGATCGACGGGCCTAATCAGCCCCAGCATTTT,many,TRBJ1-5,TRBV6-2/TRBV6-3,.
CASSRGLARESAYNEQFF,TGTGCCAGCAGCCGCGGACTAGCGAGGGAGAGCGCCTACAATGAGCAGTTCTTC,.,TRBJ2-1,TRBV11-3,TRBD2
CASSRNWGGIEQFF,TGTGCCAGCAGCCGGAATTGGGGGGGCATTGAGCAGTTCTTC,.,TRBJ2-1,TRBV3-1,.
CASSPRTGSRGWNTGELFF,TGTGCCAGTAGTCCCCGGACAGGGTCGAGGGGATGGAACACCGGGGAGCTGTTTTTT,many,TRBJ2-2,TRBV19,TRBD1
CASSLVSVAVSGAQYF,TGTGCCAGCAGCTTAGTTAGCGTCGCCGTTTCGGGTGCCCAGTACTTC,many,TRBJ2-5,TRBV7-2,.
CASSSTGPSYGYTF,TGTGCCAGCAGTTCGACAGGGCCTTCCTATGGCTACACCTTC,.,TRBJ1-2,TRBV12-3/TRBV12-4,TRBD1
CASRPVGGGEKLFF,TGCGCCAGCCGACCCGTGGGGGGGGGAGAAAAACTGTTTTTT,many,TRBJ1-4,TRBV5-1,.
CASTRRAPEGYTF,TGTGCCAGCACCCGCAGGGCGCCGGAAGGCTACACCTTC,many,TRBJ1-2,TRBV2,.
CASSLGGVNEQFF,TGTGCCAGCAGCTTAGGAGGGGTCAATGAGCAGTTCTTC,many,TRBJ2-1,TRBV7-9,.
CASSPPLGAHEQYF,TGTGCCAGCAGCCCCCCTTTGGGGGCGCATGAGCAGTACTTC,.,TRBJ2-7,TRBV28,.
CASRWTEFYEQYF,TGTGCCAGCCGCTGGACGGAGTTTTACGAGCAGTACTTC,many,TRBJ2-7,TRBV6-1,.
CASSLTGEAYEQYF,TGTGCCAGCAGTTTAACAGGGGAAGCCTACGAGCAGTACTTC,many,TRBJ2-7,TRBV28,TRBD1